One and the same sample provided the 26 T cell receptor beta chains below, sequenced in a study of blood T cell repertoires in COVID-19. Clones were sequenced by immunoSEQ multiplex PCR, and TCRdb holds only the in-frame ones, with some missing. The table records 150,000 to 200,000 clones, less than 90% of them present only once. What was sequenced was PBMCs or T cells enriched from blood (not recorded which). These receptors were obtained from a woman younger than 45 who had been exposed to COVID-19.

The CDR3 region is CASSLAGKNNEQFF. CDR3 nucleotides: TGTGCCAGCAGCTTGGCCGGGAAAAACAATGAGCAGTTCTTC. The chain employs TRBV5-4 and TRBJ2-1; tentatively, D is TRBD2 (5 bases). From germline, CDR1 is SGHNT and CDR2 YYREEE (reference sequence). CDR3 size: 14 residues. V dropped 0 bases and J dropped 5 bases, with 9 bases sitting between them.

The chain employs TRBV7-2 and TRBJ1-2, with D hard to call. Germline CDR1 SGHTA, CDR2 FQGNSA. The V end was cut by 5 bases, the J end by 6 bases, with 13 bases between. The CDR3 totals 13 residues. The CDR3 nucleotides are TGTGCCAGCAGCGGCTCGAGGGAGGATGGCTACACCTTC. Translated: CASSGSREDGYTF.

The J gene is TRBJ1-6, the V gene TRBV30; D remains unclear. From germline, CDR1 is GTSNPN and CDR2 SVGIG (reference sequence). The CDR3 length is 14 residues. This chain's CDR3 is CALPPLRGHSPLHF. CDR3 nucleotides: TGTGCTCTCCCCCCCCTCCGCGGCCATTCACCCCTCCACTTT. Complete variable domain (other parts from reference TRBV30 and TRBJ1-6): SQTIHQWPATLVQPVGSPLSLECTVEGTSNPNLYWYRQAAGRGLQLLFYSVGIGQISSEVPQNLSASRPQDRQFILSSKKLLLSDSGFYLCALPPLRGHSPLHFGNGTRLTVT.

The CDR3 DNA is TGTGCCAGCCAGATAGCGTTTTCGAACACTGAAGCTTTCTTT. Translation: CASQIAFSNTEAFF. The chain employs TRBV6-5 and TRBJ1-1, with no clear D. The CDR3 totals 14 residues. The V end was cut by 8 bases, the J end by 1 base, with 14 bases between. Germline values: CDR1 MNHEY, CDR2 SVGAGI.

This chain uses TRBV19 with TRBJ1-1, with D unclear. The length of the CDR3 is 11 residues. V lost 9 bases to trimming and J lost 5 bases, with 10 bases between them. Germline values: CDR1 LNHDA, CDR2 SQIVND (reference sequence). CDR3 nucleotide sequence: TGTGCCAGCACTTGGAGGACTGAAGCTTTCTTT. Encoded protein: CASTWRTEAFF.

CDR3 loop: CASSLIDTFGYTF. The DNA of the CDR3 is TGTGCCAGCAGCTTAATCGACACCTTTGGCTACACCTTC. V usage is TRBV7-9 and J usage is TRBJ1-2; no clear D. CDR1 and CDR2 from the germline V gene are SEHNR and FQNEAQ (reference sequence). V lost 2 bases, J lost 7 bases, and 11 bases lay in between. CDR3 size: 13 residues. Full variable domain (missing parts from reference TRBV7-9 and TRBJ1-2): DTGVSQNPRHKITKRGQNVTFRCDPISEHNRLYWYRQTLGQGPEFLTYFQNEAQLEKSRLLSDRFSAERPKGSFSTLEIQRTEQGDSAMYLCASSLIDTFGYTFGSGTRLTVV.

V and J are TRBV7-9 and TRBJ2-5; 12 bases are shared with TRBD2. Germline CDR1 is SEHNR and CDR2 is FQNEAQ (reference sequence). V lost 4 bases, J lost 4 bases, and 4 bases stayed unmatched. This CDR3 contains 15 residues. The CDR3 DNA reads as TGTGCCAGCAGCTCGACTAGCGGGGGAGGAGAGACCCAGTACTTC. It specifies CASSSTSGGGETQYF.

The chain is built from TRBV18 and TRBJ2-7, with 7 bases identical to TRBD1. Per germline, CDR1 KGHSH and CDR2 LQKENI. The CDR3 is 15 amino acids. V was clipped by 3 bases and J by 7 bases; unmatched bases: 12. CDR3 sequence reads: CASSPPDRDLREQYF. CDR3 DNA sequence: TGTGCCAGCTCACCTCCAGACAGGGACCTTCGTGAGCAGTACTTC.

The CDR3, as DNA: TGCGCCAGCAGCATCGACAGTTACACCGGGGAGCTGTTTTTT. Translated, it gives CASSIDSYTGELFF. The genes are TRBV5-1 and TRBJ2-2, with a weak D call TRBD1 (5 bases). The CDR3 is made up of 14 amino acids. Germline V gene data show CDR1 as SGHRS and CDR2 as YFSETQ. V lost 4 bases and J 3 bases, leaving 10 bases between the germline ends.

V usage is TRBV12-3 or TRBV12-4 and J usage is TRBJ2-1; D may be TRBD2 (6 bases). The V end lost 4 bases, the J end lost 10 bases, and 11 bases lay between the germline ends. This CDR3 spans 12 amino acids. CDR3 sequence reads: CASSSLAREQFF. The CDR3 DNA reads TGTGCCAGCAGTTCCCTAGCGCGCGAGCAGTTCTTC.

J is TRBJ2-3 and V is TRBV2; 8 bases are shared with TRBD1. J was trimmed by 2 bases and V by 6 bases; bases with no gene match: 7. This CDR3 is 15 amino acids long. Germline V gives CDR1 SNHLY, CDR2 FYNNEI. The CDR3 DNA reads TGTGCCAGCAGCCGAGGGACAGGATCCACAGATACGCAGTATTTT. This sequence encodes CASSRGTGSTDTQYF. Complete variable domain (other parts from reference TRBV2 and TRBJ2-3): EPEVTQTPSHQVTQMGQEVILRCVPISNHLYFYWYRQILGQKVEFLVSFYNNEISEKSEIFDDQFSVERPDGSNFTLKIRSTKLEDSAMYFCASSRGTGSTDTQYFGPGTRLTVL.

In its sample, this clone was seen once. The V and J genes are TRBV7-2 and TRBJ2-1; 7 bases line up with TRBD1. Germline V lookup: CDR1 SGHTA, CDR2 FQGNSA. CDR3 size: 14 residues. J was trimmed by 4 bases and V by 2 bases; bases with no gene match: 2. CDR3 amino acids: CASSLPGQYNEQFF. CDR3 nucleotide sequence: TGTGCCAGCAGCTTACCGGGACAGTACAATGAGCAGTTCTTC.

This sequence joins TRBV2 and TRBJ1-1; 7 positions match TRBD1. From germline, CDR1 is SNHLY and CDR2 FYNNEI. V lost 4 bases to trimming and J lost 7 bases; unmatched junction nucleotides: 9. The CDR3 is 14 amino acids. CDR3 in amino acids: CASSGTRQGHEAFF. CDR3 in DNA: TGTGCCAGCAGTGGAACTAGACAGGGCCATGAAGCTTTCTTT.

The chain combines TRBV21-1 with TRBJ1-2; the D segment call TRBD1 is taken from the table without a DNA check. TRBV21-1 represents a pseudogene. This CDR3 spans 12 amino acids. CDR3 sequence reads: CASSIGQYGYTF. Here the CDR3 DNA reads TGTGCCAGCAGCATCGGACAGTATGGCTACACCTTC.

Comment on this clone: The sample has other DNA sequences that encode this CDR3 too. The V call is TRBV7-2, the J call TRBJ2-2; TRBD2 might be the D (6 bases). The CDR3 covers 15 residues. Trimming removed 3 bases at V and 0 bases at J, with 8 bases between. Germline lookup yields CDR1 SGHTA and CDR2 FQGNSA. CDR3 amino acids: CASSLGLSNTGELFF. The CDR3 nucleotides read TGTGCCAGCAGCTTGGGACTGTCGAACACCGGGGAGCTGTTTTTT.

CDR3 coding DNA: TGCAGCGTGGGGCAGGGGGGAAACTATGGCTACACCTTC. Translation: CSVGQGGNYGYTF. The chain couples TRBV29-1 to TRBJ1-2; TRBD1 aligns across 7 bases. Germline-derived CDR1 and CDR2 are SQVTM and ANQGSEA. J was trimmed by 2 bases and V by 6 bases; bases with no gene match: 6. The CDR3 loop spans 13 amino acids.

This rearrangement joins TRBV7-7 to TRBJ2-3, with D possibly TRBD2 on 6 matching bases. Trimming took off 4 bases at V and 6 bases at J, with 11 bases between the two ends. Germline V gene lookup returns CDR1 SSHAT and CDR2 FNYEAQ (reference sequence). The CDR3 sequence is 13 residues long. The CDR3 coding sequence is TGTGCCAGCAGCTCCGCGGGGCGGGATACGCAGTATTTT. Translated: CASSSAGRDTQYF.

This clone was recorded only once. The chain is built from TRBV2 and TRBJ2-1, with TRBD2 matching 10 bases. This CDR3 comprises 14 residues. Germline V gene data show CDR1 as SNHLY and CDR2 as FYNNEI. After removal of 10 bases from V and 5 bases from J, the junction contained 8 bases not matched to a gene. As DNA, the CDR3 is TGTGCCACCTGGGAGCGGGGGGGCCACAATGAGCAGTTCTTC. This sequence encodes CATWERGGHNEQFF. Full variable domain (outside the CDR3, taken from reference TRBV2 and TRBJ2-1): EPEVTQTPSHQVTQMGQEVILRCVPISNHLYFYWYRQILGQKVEFLVSFYNNEISEKSEIFDDQFSVERPDGSNFTLKIRSTKLEDSAMYFCATWERGGHNEQFFGPGTRLTVL.

The rearrangement joins TRBV24-1 to TRBJ2-1; TRBD1 matches at 7 bases. With 4 bases clipped from V and 9 bases from J, the junction kept 11 bases outside the gene matches. CDR1 and CDR2 from the germline V gene are KGHDR and SFDVKD. The CDR3 contains 15 residues. DNA for the CDR3: TGTGCCACCAGTGACAACAGGGGAGAATTCGGTGAGCAGTTCTTC. Its protein is CATSDNRGEFGEQFF.

In its sample, this clone was seen once. The chain joins TRBV7-9 to TRBJ2-2; TRBD2 is a possible D gene (5 bases). Trimming took off 5 bases at V and 0 bases at J, with 16 bases between the two ends. Germline V gene lookup returns CDR1 SEHNR and CDR2 FQNEAQ (reference sequence). This CDR3 comprises 17 residues. CDR3 in amino acids: CASSPSGFSANTGELFF. In DNA, the CDR3 is TGTGCCAGCAGCCCCAGTGGGTTTAGCGCGAACACCGGGGAGCTGTTTTTT.

This clone was observed once. The chain carries TRBV19 and TRBJ2-7; weak D call: TRBD1 (6 bases). CDR3 size: 17 residues. CDR1 is LNHDA and CDR2 is SQIVND in the germline V gene (reference sequence). Trimming took off 3 bases at V and 3 bases at J, with 21 bases between the two ends. This CDR3 reads CASSIKSTGSLYYEQYF. In DNA, the CDR3 is TGTGCCAGTAGTATCAAATCTACAGGGTCCCTCTACTACGAGCAGTACTTC.

V is TRBV19 and J is TRBJ1-1, with D perhaps TRBD1 (5 bases). The germline CDR1 and CDR2 sequences are LNHDA and SQIVND (reference sequence). V dropped 6 bases and J dropped 5 bases, with 16 bases sitting between them. This CDR3 is built from 14 residues. The CDR3 is CASSAYQGSTEAFF. The CDR3 nucleotides read TGTGCCAGTAGCGCGTATCAGGGTTCAACTGAAGCTTTCTTT.

This chain connects TRBV27 to TRBJ1-3, with 11 bases aligning to TRBD1. V shed 8 bases and J 14 bases; nucleotides not matched to a gene: 14. The CDR3 length is 14 residues. The germline V gene encodes CDR1 MNHEY and CDR2 SMNVEV (reference sequence). The chain's CDR3 is CASCKGPGQGEVYF. The CDR3, as DNA: TGTGCCAGCTGTAAAGGACCGGGACAGGGGGAGGTATATTTT.

This clone was seen more than once but under ten times. The chain is built from TRBV29-1 and TRBJ1-1, with a weak D call TRBD1 (5 bases). The CDR3 runs 14 residues. The V end lost 2 bases, the J end lost 4 bases, and 14 bases lay between the germline ends. Germline lookup yields CDR1 SQVTM and CDR2 ANQGSEA. The CDR3 DNA follows: TGCAGCGTTGAACGGGCGGGGGGTACCACTGAAGCTTTCTTT. It encodes CSVERAGGTTEAFF.

V gene TRBV7-6 combines with J gene TRBJ1-1; no definite D call. CDR3 length: 10 amino acids. V was clipped by 11 bases and J by 4 bases, with 8 bases between them. CDR1 is SGHVS, CDR2 FNYEAQ, per germline. The DNA of the CDR3 is TGTGCCTGGGAGGCCACTGAAGCTTTCTTT. Translated: CAWEATEAFF.

The CDR3 DNA is TGTGCCAGCAGCCAAGAGATCAGGGGGCTTCGCTACACCTTC. Amino acids: CASSQEIRGLRYTF. This sequence joins TRBV3-1 (or the pseudogene TRBV3-2) and TRBJ1-2; 8 bases align to TRBD1. Trimming removed 0 bases from V and 9 bases from J; junction bases left unmatched: 6. Germline CDR1 and CDR2: LGHDT and YNNKEL (reference sequence). This CDR3 is built from 14 residues.